A selection of T cell receptor beta chains follows, all from one sample in a study of T cells in Graves' hyperthyroidism and ophthalmopathy. MiXCR, applied by TCRdb to the multiplex PCR reads, yields one record per CDR3 protein. The sample has about 300,000 distinct CDR3 sequences, roughly 19% seen once. The sample taken for sequencing was blood. These receptors were collected from a man aged 50-59 years with Graves' ophthalmopathy. The CDR3 runs from the conserved cysteine through the conserved F or W. The order of the fields is CDR3 length, J gene, clone size, D gene, V gene, CDR3 DNA, CDR3 protein. D genes are given only for firm matches. Where a row states a size, it is once, few, many or the class of an expanded clone; other rows omit it.

>11|TRBJ2-3|-|-|TRBV18
TGTGCCAGCTTGACGAGGGATACGCAGTATTTT
CASLTRDTQYF
>15|TRBJ2-3|-|TRBD2|TRBV7-9
TGTGCCAGCAGCTCACTAGCGGTACTCACAGATACGCAGTATTTT
CASSSLAVLTDTQYF
>15|TRBJ2-2|-|TRBD1|TRBV7-3
TGTGCCAGCAGCCCTGTCGGACAGGGCACCGGGGAGCTGTTTTTT
CASSPVGQGTGELFF
>16|TRBJ2-2|few|-|TRBV20-1
TGCAGTGCTAGAGATCTTGGCAGGGGGAACACCGGGGAGCTGTTTTTT
CSARDLGRGNTGELFF
>16|TRBJ2-3|many|-|TRBV12-3/TRBV12-4
TGTGCCAGCAGTTTAGCCCGTCAGGGGCCCACAGATACGCAGTATTTT
CASSLARQGPTDTQYF
>15|TRBJ2-7|few|TRBD1|TRBV29-1
TGCAGCGTTGAACACCGACAGGGCAACTCCTACGAGCAGTACTTC
CSVEHRQGNSYEQYF
>15|TRBJ2-5|many|TRBD1|TRBV11-2
TGTGCCAGCAGTAGACCGGGACAGTCCCAAGAGACCCAGTACTTC
CASSRPGQSQETQYF
>12|TRBJ2-7|-|-|TRBV6-1
TGTGCCAGCAGTGAAGCGCAAGGAGTGCAGTACTTC
CASSEAQGVQYF
>16|TRBJ2-5|once|-|TRBV5-1
TGCGCCAGCAGCTTGGACGGACAAAGTAATAGGGAGACCCAGTACTTC
CASSLDGQSNRETQYF
>17|TRBJ2-3|few|TRBD2|TRBV5-1
TGCGCCAGCAGCCCCGGAACCGGGACTAGCGGGAGAGATACGCAGTATTTT
CASSPGTGTSGRDTQYF
>15|TRBJ2-7|many|TRBD2|TRBV6-2/TRBV6-3
TGTGCCAGCAGCAACTCGGGACTAGCGGGTACCGAGCAGTACTTC
CASSNSGLAGTEQYF
>19|TRBJ2-1|-|-|TRBV3-1
TGTGCCAGCAGCCAAGAGGGTGGGGAGCCATGGGGTATCGGCAATGAGCAGTTCTTC
CASSQEGGEPWGIGNEQFF
>13|TRBJ1-2|-|-|TRBV5-4
TGTGCCAGCAGCTTAGCAGGGGAGATTGGCTACACCTTC
CASSLAGEIGYTF
>12|TRBJ1-1|-|-|TRBV7-9
TGTGCCAGCAGTCAATCTTGGACTGAAGCTTTCTTT
CASSQSWTEAFF
>15|TRBJ2-3|-|TRBD1|TRBV3-1
TGTGCCAGCAGCCCGCACAGGGGTAGCACAAATACGCAGTATTTT
CASSPHRGSTNTQYF
>12|TRBJ1-4|many|-|TRBV28
TGTGCCAGTATGGGGATTGGAGAAAAACTGTTTTTT
CASMGIGEKLFF
>16|TRBJ2-3|many|-|TRBV27
TGTGCCAGCAGTTTATGGGGATCGTCACCTACGGATACGCAGTATTTT
CASSLWGSSPTDTQYF
>15|TRBJ2-3|once|-|TRBV19
TGTGCCAGTAGCCATGACAGTCCCGCAGTAGATACGCAGTATTTT
CASSHDSPAVDTQYF
>14|TRBJ2-7|-|-|TRBV30
TGTGCCAGCAGCCTCGAAAAGGGTACCTACGAGCAGTACTTC
CASSLEKGTYEQYF
>16|TRBJ2-3|few|TRBD2|TRBV10-3
TGTGCCATCAGCCGAGGACTAGCGGGAGCGGGGGATACGCAGTATTTT
CAISRGLAGAGDTQYF
>14|TRBJ2-7|few|-|TRBV5-4
TGTGCCAGCAGTGCTGGGTCAGGAGACTACGAGCAGTACTTC
CASSAGSGDYEQYF
>13|TRBJ2-2|few|-|TRBV7-3
TGTGCCAGCAGCTTAGACCCGTCCGGGGAGCTGTTTTTT
CASSLDPSGELFF
>13|TRBJ1-2|-|-|TRBV29-1
TGCAGCGTTGAAACCAGGGTCAACTATGGCTACACCTTC
CSVETRVNYGYTF
>14|TRBJ1-6|-|-|TRBV10-3
TGTGCCATCAGTGAGTCGAGCCGGGGGTCACCCCTCCACTTT
CAISESSRGSPLHF
>15|TRBJ2-1|-|TRBD2|TRBV24-1
TGTGCCATCAGTGATCCTGGACTAGTGATCAATGAGCAGTTCTTC
CAISDPGLVINEQFF
>15|TRBJ1-5|few|-|TRBV6-1
TGTGCCAGCACCCCCTCCGGTGGAAGCAATCAGCCCCAGCATTTT
CASTPSGGSNQPQHF
>15|TRBJ2-2|many|TRBD2|TRBV13
TGTGCCAGCAGCACACGACTAGCGGGAGCAGGGGAGCTGTTTTTT
CASSTRLAGAGELFF
>14|TRBJ2-7|many|-|TRBV20-1
TGCAGTGCTAGAGCGAGGGAATGGTCCTACGAGCAGTACTTC
CSARAREWSYEQYF
>13|TRBJ2-7|few|TRBD1|TRBV29-1
TGCAGCGTTGAAGGGACAGGGGGATCGGAGCAGTACTTC
CSVEGTGGSEQYF
>20|TRBJ1-6|-|TRBD1|TRBV5-6
TGTGCCAGCAGCTTTGGCGGGACAGGGGGAGCTCAGTCCTATAATTCACCCCTCCACTTT
CASSFGGTGGAQSYNSPLHF
>12|TRBJ1-2|many|-|TRBV24-1
TGTGCCACCGCCGGCTCTAACTATGGCTACACCTTC
CATAGSNYGYTF
>13|TRBJ2-3|many|-|TRBV18
TGTGCCAGCTCACCCTACCTCACAGATACGCAGTATTTT
CASSPYLTDTQYF
>18|TRBJ2-3|-|TRBD2|TRBV11-2
TGTGCCAGCAGCTTAGGTCCCCTAGCGGGAGCGAGCACAGATACGCAGTATTTT
CASSLGPLAGASTDTQYF
>15|TRBJ2-1|many|TRBD2|TRBV6-1
TGTGCCAGCAGTTCGACGGGGGGAGGGAACAATGAGCAGTTCTTC
CASSSTGGGNNEQFF
>14|TRBJ2-2|-|-|TRBV2
TGTGCCAGCAGTGAATCCGGGTACACCGGGGAGCTGTTTTTT
CASSESGYTGELFF
>15|TRBJ2-5|-|-|TRBV11-2
TGTGCCAGCAGCTTAGTAGGAGGGAGGAGGGAGACCCAGTACTTC
CASSLVGGRRETQYF
>12|TRBJ2-7|many|-|TRBV30
TGTGCCTGGAGAAGGCTGTCCTACGAGCAGTACTTC
CAWRRLSYEQYF
>16|TRBJ2-3|few|TRBD2|TRBV3-1
TGTGCCAGCAGCCAAATCTTAGCGGGAGCAAAAGATACGCAGTATTTT
CASSQILAGAKDTQYF
>16|TRBJ1-6|few|-|TRBV19
TGTGCCAGTAGTTCCCCCCCGGGGGATCGATGGTCACCCCTCCACTTT
CASSSPPGDRWSPLHF
>16|TRBJ1-1|few|-|TRBV19
TGTGCCAGTAGTATAGAGGCTGGGCTTCGGAACACTGAAGCTTTCTTT
CASSIEAGLRNTEAFF
>15|TRBJ1-1|many|-|TRBV20-1
TGCAGTGCCCTAGAGGGACGAAGGATGAACACTGAAGCTTTCTTT
CSALEGRRMNTEAFF
>17|TRBJ2-1|few|-|TRBV7-9
TGTGCCAGCAGCAGTTCCCGGGACGTCAGCTCCTACAATGAGCAGTTCTTC
CASSSSRDVSSYNEQFF
>14|TRBJ1-2|few|-|TRBV6-1
TGTGCCAGCAGGACACGGGGACTCTACTATGGCTACACCTTC
CASRTRGLYYGYTF
>14|TRBJ1-1|many|TRBD1|TRBV7-9
TGTGCCAGCAGCACCGGACAGGGGAACACTGAAGCTTTCTTT
CASSTGQGNTEAFF
>14|TRBJ1-5|-|-|TRBV6-2/TRBV6-3
TGTGCCAGCACTCCTTTTGCTCAGGGTCAGCCCCAGCATTTT
CASTPFAQGQPQHF
>16|TRBJ1-1|many|-|TRBV30
TGTGCCTGGAGCGTTTGGGGGGGGCCGCAGAACACTGAAGCTTTCTTT
CAWSVWGGPQNTEAFF
>15|TRBJ1-1|many|TRBD1|TRBV20-1
TGCAGTGCTTCGGACAGGGAAAAGTGGGACACTGAAGCTTTCTTT
CSASDREKWDTEAFF
>9|TRBJ2-1|-|-|TRBV12-3/TRBV12-4
TGTGCCAGCAGTTATGAGCAGTTCTTC
CASSYEQFF
>14|TRBJ1-2|-|-|TRBV12-3/TRBV12-4
TGTGCCAGCAGTGCGTCGGACAGTAACTATGGCTACACCTTC
CASSASDSNYGYTF
>16|TRBJ2-7|many|-|TRBV3-1
TGTGCCAGCAGCCAAGATCGTTCCACCCCCTCCTACGAGCAGTACTTC
CASSQDRSTPSYEQYF
>16|TRBJ1-1|-|-|TRBV5-8
TGTGCCAGCAGCATGCAAACAGCGCCTTTGAACACTGAAGCTTTCTTT
CASSMQTAPLNTEAFF
>13|TRBJ1-1|-|-|TRBV20-1
TGCAGTGCCCCGGTTGTGGGGCCCTTTGGAGCTTTCTTT
CSAPVVGPFGAFF
>14|TRBJ2-5|few|-|TRBV7-9
TGTGCCAGCAGCTTTAGGACGTCCCAAGAGACCCAGTACTTC
CASSFRTSQETQYF
>14|TRBJ1-3|-|-|TRBV12-3/TRBV12-4
TGTGCCAGCAGTCAAGTGGAACCTGGAAACACCATATATTTT
CASSQVEPGNTIYF
>17|TRBJ2-6|many|TRBD1|TRBV28
TGTGCCAGCAGTACACCGGGACAGGGGGCTGGGGCCAACGTCCTGACTTTC
CASSTPGQGAGANVLTF
>14|TRBJ1-2|many|TRBD1|TRBV20-1
TGCAGTGCTAGAGGTCAACAGGGGGCCTATGGCTACACCTTC
CSARGQQGAYGYTF
>15|TRBJ1-2|once|-|TRBV6-2/TRBV6-3
TGTGCCAGCAGTCACGGAAAAGGGTTTAACTATGGCTACACCTTC
CASSHGKGFNYGYTF
>15|TRBJ1-3|few|TRBD1|TRBV13
TGTGCCAGCAGCGTAGACAGGGTTCCTGGAAACACCATATATTTT
CASSVDRVPGNTIYF
>15|TRBJ2-5|many|TRBD1|TRBV28
TGTGCCAGCGCACAGCGACAGGGGGCAGAAGAGACCCAGTACTTC
CASAQRQGAEETQYF
>15|TRBJ1-2|few|TRBD1|TRBV29-1
TGCAGCGTTGAAGATCAGGTAGGGGGCAACTATGGCTACACCTTC
CSVEDQVGGNYGYTF